A single sample gave rise to the 10 T cell receptor beta chains below, sequenced in a study of T cell responses to AZD1222 COVID-19 vaccine. Clones were read by immunoSEQ multiplex PCR, and TCRdb kept only the in-frame ones, dropping some. This table holds 150,000 to 200,000 clones, approximately 90% found once. This material consisted of peripheral blood, taken on day 0 of AZD1222 vaccination. These receptors were obtained from an adult in good health.

The CDR3 spells CASSEGRGNQPQHF. The CDR3 bases are TGCGCCAGCAGTGAAGGCAGAGGGAATCAGCCCCAGCATTTT. J is TRBJ1-5 and V is TRBV10-2; D gene unclear. The ends were cut back, 3 bases at V and 4 bases at J, with 10 bases in the middle. CDR1 is WSHSY and CDR2 is SAAADI in the germline V gene. The CDR3 is 14 residues long.

The CDR3 DNA reads as TGTGCCAGCAACGGACAGAGCAATCAGCCCCAGCATTTT. It yields the protein CASNGQSNQPQHF. The V call is TRBV6-5, the J call TRBJ1-5; TRBD1 is a possible D gene (6 bases). Germline CDR1 MNHEY, CDR2 SVGAGI. This CDR3 has 13 residues. Trimming took off 7 bases at V and 1 base at J, with 8 bases between the two ends.

This sequence joins TRBV7-9 and TRBJ2-2; 10 positions match TRBD2. V lost 5 bases and J lost 5; bases outside the gene matches: 14. This CDR3 has 18 residues. CDR1 and CDR2 (germline): SEHNR, FQNEAQ (reference sequence). CDR3 amino acids: CASSPTPTSGTGTGELFF. CDR3 nucleotides: TGTGCCAGCAGCCCTACCCCTACTAGCGGGACGGGGACCGGGGAGCTGTTTTTT.

The chain combines TRBV4-2 with TRBJ1-2, with D perhaps TRBD1 (6 bases). Trimming removed 2 bases at V and 3 bases at J, with 16 bases between. The CDR3 covers 16 residues. Germline V gives CDR1 LGHNA, CDR2 YNFKEQ. The CDR3 region has the DNA TGTGCCAGCAGCCAAATTTGGGGGGGGCGCTACTATGGCTACACCTTC. It yields the protein CASSQIWGGRYYGYTF.

Only a few counts were recorded for this clone. This chain links TRBV11-2 with TRBJ2-7; 8 bases align to TRBD2. This CDR3 has 18 residues. The V and J ends lost 0 bases and 4 bases, in that order; junction bases with no gene match: 14. Germline CDR1 and CDR2: SGHAT and FQNNGV. CDR3 residues: CASSLDLQRGLSIYEQYF. The CDR3 nucleotides read TGTGCCAGCAGCTTAGATCTTCAGCGGGGGCTCTCCATATACGAGCAGTACTTC.

The gene calls are TRBV19 and TRBJ2-7; 10 nucleotides match TRBD1. Germline trimming cut 6 bases from V and 5 bases from J; bases unmatched to any gene: 7. Germline-derived CDR1 and CDR2 are LNHDA and SQIVND (reference sequence). The CDR3 spans 14 residues. The CDR3 DNA is TGTGCCAGTAGCCTCGCCGGGACAGGGGACGAGCAGTACTTC. Its translation is CASSLAGTGDEQYF.

This clone was observed a handful of times. The chain links TRBV18 to TRBJ2-1; 11 bases agree with TRBD2. Germline-derived CDR1 and CDR2 are KGHSH and LQKENI. The CDR3 extends over 17 amino acids. V was pared by 2 bases and J by 5 bases, with 8 bases of the junction left unmatched. The CDR3 sequence: CASSPDGLAGRNNEQFF. The CDR3 DNA reads TGTGCCAGCTCACCAGATGGACTAGCGGGTAGAAACAATGAGCAGTTCTTC.

This clone occurred once. This chain connects TRBV10-3 to TRBJ1-5, with 9 bases aligning to TRBD1. The CDR3 length is 15 residues. The V gene end was trimmed by 3 bases and the J gene end by 4 bases; junction bases not matched to a gene: 4. The germline CDR1 and CDR2 sequences are ENHRY and SYGVKD. As DNA, the CDR3 is TGTGCCATCAGTGACCCCGGGACAGGGAATCAGCCCCAGCATTTT. The encoded protein is CAISDPGTGNQPQHF.

The V and J genes are TRBV7-7 and TRBJ1-6; maybe TRBD1 (5 bases). Trimming cost V 4 bases and J 13 bases, with 17 bases left between them. CDR1 SSHAT and CDR2 FNYEAQ come from the germline V gene (reference sequence). This CDR3 has 14 residues. CDR3 sequence (DNA): TGTGCCAGCAGCTCCAGGGCCGCTCTATCCCCCCTCCACTTT. Translating gives CASSSRAALSPLHF. Supplemented by reference TRBV7-7 and TRBJ1-6, the full variable domain reads GAGVSQSPRYKVTKRGQDVTLRCDPISSHATLYWYQQALGQGPEFLTYFNYEAQPDKSGLPSDRFSAERPEGSISTLTIQRTEQRDSAMYRCASSSRAALSPLHFGNGTRLTVT.

The CDR3 sequence is CASSLALGTGGEKLFF. The CDR3 DNA follows: TGTGCCAGCAGCTTAGCGTTGGGGACAGGAGGTGAAAAACTGTTTTTT. The chain is built from TRBV7-2 and TRBJ1-4; TRBD1 agrees at 8 bases. Germline assignment: CDR1 SGHTA and CDR2 FQGNSA. This CDR3 contains 16 residues. With 0 bases clipped from V and 7 bases from J, the junction kept 7 bases outside the gene matches.